The clone carrying this T cell receptor (beta chain) was detected only once. Authors' analysis steps: Counts of nucleated cells, estimated from reference gene primer amplification, were obtained. Data came from immunoSEQ multiplex PCR; TCRdb stores just in-frame clones and leaves some out. The DNA was the basis for D and trimming; V, J and clone size are from that table. The profile covers 210,000 or so clones, with 88% appearing a single time and around 1.4% taken by the ten largest. Trimming took 4 bases from V and 1 from J; bases not matched to a gene: 7. This CDR3 contains 17 residues. Germline CDR1 reads SGDLS; CDR2 reads YYNGEE. The data originate from a study of blood T cell repertoires in COVID-19. Overall study: Whether acute or convalescent, the COVID-19 samples came from the United States, Italy and Spain.

Sequenced material: peripheral blood. The chain links TRBV9 to TRBJ1-3; TRBD1 matches 11 bases. The source is a man between 18 and 29 years old with active or convalescent COVID-19. CDR3 region: CASSLGTGGSSGNTIYF. For the CDR3, the DNA is TGTGCCAGCAGCCTGGGGACAGGGGGATCTTCTGGAAACACCATATATTTT.